This TCR beta chain appears in the sequencing data of a study of early T cells in non-severe SARS-CoV-2 infection. Study details: Chains stayed unpaired after sequencing of bulk RNA from unsorted whole blood. Study findings and constraints: Missing private and CD4 specificities, VDJdb matching favored anti-spike CD8 responses.

Concerning this clonotype itself: Its cognate antigen is unknown.

Unique molecular identifiers (one per individual cDNA molecule) were attached. TCRdb reprocessed the 5' RACE reads with MiXCR, giving one entry per CDR3 protein. The sample comprises fewer than 85,000 distinct CDR3 sequences, around 17% of which are singletons, and 2.5% to 3% rests with the top ten. This CDR3 region has 17 residues. CDR1 SGHRS and CDR2 YFSETQ come from the germline V gene. V trimming: 4 bases; J trimming: 4 bases; junction bases outside the gene matches: 11. The origin of this receptor is an adult who was a healthcare worker with PCR-confirmed SARS-CoV-2 infection or an uninfected control (not recorded which). The gene calls are TRBV5-1 and TRBJ2-7, with 13 positions matching TRBD2. Sequenced input: whole blood. CDR3 bases: TGCGCCAGCAGCAACTCCCAACTAGCGGGAGGGATTTACGAGCAGTACTTC. It translates to CASSNSQLAGGIYEQYF.